A selection of T cell receptor beta chains follows, all from one sample in a study of blood T cells in healthy people across ages. TCRdb re-called the 5' RACE reads through MiXCR, storing one row per CDR3 protein. The sample includes more than 600,000 distinct CDR3 sequences, 25% of them seen just once. These data also featured in a second study, about T cells of mothers and their children.

Sequenced sample: blood. These receptor sequences come from a boy aged 5-17 years in good health. Both conserved end residues are part of each CDR3. Each record gives: J gene, V gene, D gene, clone size, CDR3 DNA, CDR3 protein. D genes are given only for firm matches. The listing skips clone size in some rows; elsewhere it reads once, few, many or a size class.

TRBJ2-2 | TRBV5-1 | - | once | TGCGCCAGCAGCTTGTTACAGGGGAACACCGGGGAGCTGTTTTTT | CASSLLQGNTGELFF
TRBJ2-5 | TRBV29-1 | - | few | TGCAGCGTTGCCCCCGTGTACCAAGAGACCCAGTACTTC | CSVAPVYQETQYF
TRBJ2-2 | TRBV5-1 | TRBD1 | - | TGCGCCAGCAATGGACAGGGCGCCGGGGAGCTGTTTTTT | CASNGQGAGELFF
TRBJ2-2 | TRBV20-1 | - | - | TGCAGTGCGGTAGGACAGTTGGGGACCGGGGAGCTGTTTTTT | CSAVGQLGTGELFF
TRBJ1-6 | TRBV12-3/TRBV12-4 | - | few | TGTGCCAGCACCAGGGTCAGGGCTAATTCACCCCTCCACTTT | CASTRVRANSPLHF
TRBJ2-4 | TRBV20-1 | TRBD2 | - | TGCAGTGCTAGAGATGCGACTAGCGGGGGGGGCCCCAAAAACATTCAGTACTTC | CSARDATSGGGPKNIQYF
TRBJ2-7 | TRBV12-3/TRBV12-4 | - | few | TGTGCCAGCAGTCGTAGCGGAGGAGTTTACGAGCAGTACTTC | CASSRSGGVYEQYF
TRBJ2-1 | TRBV4-1 | - | few | TGCGCCAGCAGCCAAGTGGGGACTTCTAATGAGCAGTTCTTC | CASSQVGTSNEQFF
TRBJ1-1 | TRBV20-1 | - | - | TGCAGTGCTAGCCCCCGGCTCCCGAACACTGAAGCTTTCTTT | CSASPRLPNTEAFF
TRBJ2-2 | TRBV5-3 | - | - | TGTGCCAGAAGCGTCGGCGGGCCTGACACCGGGGAGCTGTTTTTT | CARSVGGPDTGELFF
TRBJ2-3 | TRBV6-5 | - | - | TGTGCCAGCAGCCTTTGGGGGGGGGCAGGAGATACGCAGTATTTT | CASSLWGGAGDTQYF
TRBJ2-5 | TRBV6-5 | TRBD1 | - | TGTGCCAGTAGCCGGACAGGGGGAGAGGCCCAGTACTTC | CASSRTGGEAQYF
TRBJ2-5 | TRBV6-6 | - | few | TGTGCCAGCAGCGAGGAATCTGAGCAGTTCTTT | CASSEESEQFF
TRBJ2-1 | TRBV4-1 | - | - | TGCGCCAGCAGCCAACAACGGCGCAGACCCAATGAGCAGTTCTTC | CASSQQRRRPNEQFF
TRBJ2-1 | TRBV5-1 | - | few | TGCGCCAGCACAGTCCCGCCAAGCAATGAGCAGTTCTTC | CASTVPPSNEQFF
TRBJ1-2 | TRBV4-3 | - | few | TGCGCCAGCAGCCCAGGGATAAACCAATATGGCTACACCTTC | CASSPGINQYGYTF
TRBJ2-7 | TRBV7-8 | - | many | TGTGCCAGCAGCTCGACAGGTTTTGGCGAGCAGTACTTC | CASSSTGFGEQYF
TRBJ2-2 | TRBV29-1 | - | few | TGCAGCGTTGTGGGGGGCCGTCAAACCGGGGAGCTGTTTTTT | CSVVGGRQTGELFF
TRBJ2-7 | TRBV29-1 | TRBD2 | - | TGCAGCACCCGGGGGACTAACCCCTACGAGCAGTACTTC | CSTRGTNPYEQYF
TRBJ1-5 | TRBV12-3/TRBV12-4 | - | - | TGTGCCAGCAGTTTTAGCGCCGGGGGCAATCAGCCCCAGCATTTT | CASSFSAGGNQPQHF
TRBJ2-1 | TRBV10-3 | TRBD2 | - | TGTGCCACCGGGGGGACTAGCGGTCCCAGCTCCTACAATGAGCAGTTCTTC | CATGGTSGPSSYNEQFF
TRBJ2-7 | TRBV5-1 | - | few | TGCGCCAGCGGGGGACAAGGTCGATCGGAAGGCTACGAGCAGTACTTC | CASGGQGRSEGYEQYF
TRBJ2-7 | TRBV7-2 | TRBD2 | few | TGTGCCAGCAGCTTAAGAGCGGGGTCCTACGAGCAGTACTTC | CASSLRAGSYEQYF